The 15 T cell receptor beta chains listed next were all sequenced from one sample in a study of human T cells and chemical hapten exposure. TCRdb redid the calling of the RACE reads with MiXCR, one entry per CDR3 protein. The table records 380,000 or so distinct CDR3 sequences, around 5.5% of them present only once. Noted time point: pre-sensitization, week 0. Treatment in this sample: therapeutic diphenylcyclopropenone sensitization with weekly scalp DPC. The sample here was whole blood, taken in connection with sensitization to the hapten diphenylcyclopropenone (DPC). The receptor set was obtained from a woman between 18 and 30 years old with alopecia areata. Some clones in this sample may be carry-over from other donors' samples.

V usage is TRBV4-2 and J usage is TRBJ1-1; 8 bases are shared with TRBD1. The CDR3 has 15 residues. The ends lost 6 bases at V and 0 bases at J; junction bases unmatched: 6. Germline values: CDR1 LGHNA, CDR2 YNFKEQ. CDR3 in DNA: TGTGCCAGCAGGAAACGACAGGGGCTGAACACTGAAGCTTTCTTT. Amino acid sequence: CASRKRQGLNTEAFF.

The chain recombines TRBV3-1 with TRBJ2-1, with 10 bases lining up with TRBD1. Unmatched junction bases numbered 2, after V lost 4 bases and J lost 2 bases. The CDR3 spans 15 residues. The V gene's germline CDR1 is LGHDT and CDR2 YNNKEL (reference sequence). CDR3 nucleotides: TGTGCCAGCAGCCGGGACAGGGGCGCCTACAATGAGCAGTTCTTC. This sequence encodes CASSRDRGAYNEQFF.

The table lists this clonotype with many counts. The rearrangement joins TRBV18 to TRBJ1-5; tentative D call: TRBD1 (5 bases). Germline loops: CDR1 KGHSH, CDR2 LQKENI. The CDR3 sequence is 16 residues long. V was pared by 3 bases and J by 0 bases, with 12 bases between. The CDR3: CASSPDDRTSNQPQHF. The DNA of the CDR3 is TGTGCCAGCTCACCGGACGACAGAACTAGCAATCAGCCCCAGCATTTT.

This clonotype was seen at least ten times. The rearrangement uses TRBV12-2 and TRBJ1-1; no check of the table's D call, TRBD1, against the DNA was made. TRBV12-2 is noted as a pseudogene. The CDR3 has 13 amino acids. This chain's CDR3 is CAGGLVGNTEAFF. The CDR3 DNA follows: TGTGCAGGGGGGTTAGTGGGAAACACTGAAGCTTTCTTT.

This clonotype was seen many times. The chain recombines TRBV28 with TRBJ2-3; 7 nucleotides align to TRBD2. The CDR3 totals 17 residues. The germline V gene has CDR1 MDHEN and CDR2 SYDVKM. V lost 3 bases, J lost 3 bases, and 12 bases stayed unmatched. CDR3 in DNA: TGTGCCAGCAGTTTCCGCCAGGGAGGGTATTTGACAGATACGCAGTATTTT. Translating it yields CASSFRQGGYLTDTQYF.

In this sample, this clonotype turned up many times. V gene TRBV21-1 combines with J gene TRBJ2-1; TRBD1 was called by the table and not checked on the DNA. TRBV21-1 is termed a pseudogene. The CDR3 totals 19 residues. CDR3 protein: CASSKVGVGGPPTYNEQFF. The CDR3 DNA reads TGTGCCAGCAGCAAAGTCGGGGTGGGCGGCCCCCCTACCTACAATGAGCAGTTCTTC.

This clonotype has a handful of counts. This chain connects TRBV7-9 to TRBJ1-6; D ambiguous. Germline V gene data show CDR1 as SEHNR and CDR2 as FQNEAQ (reference sequence). Between the trimmed V and J ends, which lost 1 base and 7 bases, there was a span of 14 bases. This CDR3 has 16 residues. CDR3 coding DNA: TGTGCCAGCAGCTTAGGAGACCGCAAGGGCAATTCACCCCTCCACTTT. It specifies CASSLGDRKGNSPLHF.

The sample holds a few counts of this clonotype. The chain employs TRBV12-3 or TRBV12-4 and TRBJ1-2; tentatively, D is TRBD1 (5 bases). The CDR3 is 17 amino acids. The V end was cut by 7 bases, the J end by 8 bases, with 29 bases between. The CDR3 is CASTRSRGGIGFMGYTF. DNA for the CDR3: TGTGCCAGCACCCGTTCCCGGGGGGGAATAGGTTTCATGGGCTACACCTTC.

This rearrangement joins TRBV6-1 to TRBJ2-1, with TRBD2 matching 7 bases. Germline lookup yields CDR1 MNHNS and CDR2 SASEGT. This CDR3 comprises 15 residues. V was pared by 6 bases and J by 9 bases, with 14 bases of the junction left unmatched. CDR3 sequence: CASSHGLEQWSEQFF. The CDR3 DNA sequence: TGTGCCAGCAGCCACGGACTAGAACAATGGAGTGAGCAGTTCTTC.

This clonotype was seen repeatedly, ten times or more. The chain couples TRBV11-2 to TRBJ2-5; TRBD2 is a possible D gene (7 bases). Trimming stripped 4 bases from V and 7 bases from J, with 13 bases between. The CDR3 sequence is 13 residues long. The germline CDR1 and CDR2 sequences are SGHAT and FQNNGV. The CDR3 sequence: CASSSTGRGTQYF. The CDR3 DNA follows: TGTGCCAGCAGCTCAACAGGGAGGGGGACCCAGTACTTC.

This clonotype appeared a few times. The genes are TRBV24-1 and TRBJ1-5, with 9 bases aligning to TRBD1. Trimming removed 8 bases from V and 2 bases from J; junction bases left unmatched: 15. Germline-derived CDR1 and CDR2 are KGHDR and SFDVKD. The CDR3 loop spans 18 amino acids. CDR3 region: CATKRRDREVRGNQPQHF. DNA for the CDR3: TGTGCCACCAAACGACGGGACAGGGAGGTTCGAGGCAATCAGCCCCAGCATTTT.

The CDR3 loop reads CASSESNRFSYEQYF. The DNA of the CDR3 is TGTGCCAGCAGCGAATCCAACAGGTTCTCCTACGAGCAGTACTTC. The J gene is TRBJ2-7, the V gene TRBV11-1; TRBD1 is a possible D gene (5 bases). This CDR3 is built from 15 residues. Per germline, CDR1 SGHAT and CDR2 FQDESV (reference sequence). V lost 5 bases and J lost 0, with 14 bases in between. The complete variable domain, with remaining parts taken from reference TRBV11-1 and TRBJ2-7, reads EAEVAQSPRYKITEKSQAVAFWCDPISGHATLYWYRQILGQGPELLVQFQDESVVDDSQLPKDRFSAERLKGVDSTLKIQPAELGDSAMYLCASSESNRFSYEQYFGPGTRLTVT.

The table lists this clonotype with many counts. The rearrangement uses TRBV25-1 and TRBJ2-3; 7 nucleotides agree with TRBD2. The CDR3 has 15 residues. From germline, CDR1 is MGHDK and CDR2 SYGVNS. Unmatched junction bases numbered 6, after V lost 4 bases and J lost 2 bases. The DNA of the CDR3 is TGTGCCAGCAGTGGGGCGGGGGTACTCACAGATACGCAGTATTTT. Amino acids: CASSGAGVLTDTQYF.

The sample holds many counts of this clonotype. The chain links TRBV7-2 to TRBJ1-6; possibly TRBD1 for D (5 bases). CDR3 size: 14 residues. Trimming took 3 bases from V and 7 from J, leaving 10 bases between them. In germline, CDR1 is SGHTA, CDR2 FQGNSA. The CDR3 bases are TGTGCCAGCAGCTTCGCCGGGACGAATTCACCCCTCCACTTT. Its protein product is CASSFAGTNSPLHF.

The table lists this clonotype with many counts. The chain couples TRBV6-2 or TRBV6-3 to TRBJ2-6; D remains ambiguous. Looked up from germline, CDR1 is MNHEY and CDR2 is SVGEGT. V was clipped by 6 bases and J by 0 bases, with 9 bases between them. The CDR3 spans 15 residues. This chain's CDR3 is CASSFTSSGANVLTF. The CDR3 DNA follows: TGTGCCAGCAGCTTTACAAGCTCTGGGGCCAACGTCCTGACTTTC.